What follows is one T cell receptor (beta chain) and its context. Its antigen remains unknown. Every one of the patients relapsed after autologous stem cell transplantation (brentuximab vedotin exposure was variable). The method was immunoSEQ multiplex PCR; TCRdb's version includes in-frame clones alone and lacks a portion of them. The sample gives more than 90,000 clones, around 81% of which show up once; 15% to 20% is in the top ten. Deletions cut 4 bases from V and 6 bases from J, with 16 bases between. CDR3 size: 14 residues. CDR1 is LGHNA and CDR2 is YNFKEQ in the germline V gene. This sample was included in a study of PD-1 blockade in classical Hodgkin lymphoma. Study results and limitations: Complete responders possessed baseline diversity comparable to newly diagnosed patients.

The starting material was peripheral blood mononuclear cells (PBMCs), obtained before the second cycle of nivolumab. This TCR was sampled from a human donor with classical Hodgkin lymphoma. The chain carries TRBV4-2 and TRBJ2-7; no clear D. CDR3 amino acids: CASSPPRIAAEQYF. The CDR3 DNA is TGTGCCAGCAGCCCCCCCAGGATAGCTGCCGAGCAGTACTTC.